This is a list of T cell receptor beta chains from one sample in a study of T cell responses to AZD1222 COVID-19 vaccine. The table came from immunoSEQ multiplex PCR; TCRdb's copy has only in-frame clones and leaves some out. The table lists some 150,000 clones, roughly nine tenths of them singletons, with 2.5% to 3.5% in the top ten. Sequenced here: peripheral blood, sampled on day 0 of AZD1222 vaccination. These receptors were obtained from an adult in good health. CDR3s include the opening cysteine and the closing phenylalanine or tryptophan. A D gene is named only where the DNA matches it firmly. The size of a clone is reported for some rows only, either as once, few or many, or as a class for expanded clones.

>TRBD1|-|TRBJ2-5|TRBV4-1
CASSQGPGQQETQYF
TGCGCCAGCAGCCAAGGGCCGGGACAGCAAGAGACCCAGTACTTC
>-|-|TRBJ2-1|TRBV27
CASRSGFFAYNEQFF
TGTGCCAGCAGATCTGGCTTTTTCGCCTACAATGAGCAGTTCTTC
>-|-|TRBJ2-1|TRBV9
CASSVLSGGANEQFF
TGTGCCAGCAGTGTTCTTAGTGGGGGGGCAAATGAGCAGTTCTTC
>-|-|TRBJ2-7|TRBV18
CASSFSYEQYF
TGTGCCAGCTCATTCTCCTACGAGCAGTACTTC
>TRBD2|-|TRBJ2-1|TRBV4-1
CASSQGRGDEQFF
TGCGCCAGCAGCCAAGGTCGGGGGGATGAGCAGTTCTTC
>-|-|TRBJ2-3|TRBV27
CASTDRGDRTDTQYF
TGTGCCAGCACCGATAGGGGGGACCGCACAGATACGCAGTATTTT
>-|-|TRBJ1-2|TRBV27
CASSLSGRRTDGYTF
TGTGCCAGCAGTTTATCTGGGCGACGGACCGATGGCTACACCTTC
>TRBD1|-|TRBJ1-3|TRBV6-6
CASSPPEPEGQPHSGNTIYF
TGTGCCAGCAGTCCCCCGGAGCCGGAGGGACAGCCTCACTCTGGAAACACCATATATTTT
>TRBD1|-|TRBJ1-1|TRBV29-1
CSVEDPGQGRTEAFF
TGCAGCGTTGAAGATCCGGGACAGGGTCGGACTGAAGCTTTCTTT
>TRBD1|few|TRBJ1-2|TRBV28
CASSPPSWDRGRKGYTF
TGTGCCAGCAGCCCCCCGAGCTGGGACAGGGGGCGCAAAGGCTACACCTTC
>-|-|TRBJ2-3|TRBV5-8
CASSLSVTRTDTQYF
TGTGCCAGCAGCTTGAGTGTCACACGCACAGATACGCAGTATTTT
>TRBD1|-|TRBJ2-1|TRBV3-1/TRBV3-2
CASPPEGAPGRTYNEQFF
TGTGCCAGCCCGCCCGAGGGGGCTCCTGGGCGGACCTACAATGAGCAGTTCTTC
>-|-|TRBJ1-1|TRBV11-2
CASSGRTVTEAFF
TGTGCCAGCAGCGGACGGACAGTGACTGAAGCTTTCTTT
>TRBD1|-|TRBJ1-4|TRBV2
CASSKQGGATNEKLFF
TGTGCCAGCAGCAAGCAGGGGGGTGCAACTAATGAAAAACTGTTTTTT
>-|-|TRBJ1-1|TRBV4-3
CASSQEGDSVTEAFF
TGCGCCAGCAGCCAAGAGGGGGACTCGGTCACTGAAGCTTTCTTT
>-|-|TRBJ2-5|TRBV7-9
CATRGRGAQETQYF
TGTGCAACTCGAGGCAGGGGAGCCCAAGAGACCCAGTACTTC
>-|-|TRBJ1-2|TRBV4-2
CASSQEGGFNYGYTF
TGTGCCAGCAGCCAAGAAGGGGGTTTTAACTATGGCTACACCTTC
>TRBD1|few|TRBJ1-5|TRBV6-2/TRBV6-3
CASSYLDGQGGQPQHF
TGTGCCAGCAGTTACCTCGATGGACAGGGCGGGCAGCCCCAGCATTTT
>-|-|TRBJ1-2|TRBV4-3
CASSQSTPGRYYGYTF
TGCGCCAGCAGCCAATCTACCCCGGGACGGTACTATGGCTACACCTTC
>-|-|TRBJ1-1|TRBV28
CASSSGNTEAFF
TGTGCCAGCAGTTCAGGGAACACTGAAGCTTTCTTT
>-|-|TRBJ1-3|TRBV28
CASSNSLTSGNTIYF
TGTGCCAGCAGTAACAGTCTTACCTCTGGAAACACCATATATTTT
>-|-|TRBJ2-7|TRBV12-5
CASANIVGRASYEQYF
TGTGCTAGTGCCAATATAGTCGGTCGGGCCTCCTACGAGCAGTACTTC
>-|-|TRBJ2-2|TRBV27
CASSFYQGNTGELFF
TGTGCCAGCAGTTTTTATCAGGGGAACACCGGGGAGCTGTTTTTT
>-|-|TRBJ2-4|TRBV7-2
CASSLLGEAGVRGRNIQYF
TGTGCCAGCAGCTTACTAGGGGAGGCTGGGGTGCGGGGTAGAAACATTCAGTACTTC
>-|-|TRBJ1-1|TRBV28
CASSNARQGAVSAEAFF
TGTGCCAGCAGTAACGCCAGACAAGGAGCCGTGAGTGCTGAAGCTTTCTTT
>-|-|TRBJ2-1|TRBV20-1
CSASFRGVYNEQFF
TGCAGTGCTAGTTTCCGGGGAGTCTACAATGAGCAGTTCTTC
>-|-|TRBJ1-6|TRBV6-2/TRBV6-3
CASSYSTLNSPLHF
TGTGCCAGCAGTTACTCGACACTGAATTCACCCCTCCACTTT